The 29 T cell receptor beta chains below were found in one sample sequenced in a study of cytomegalovirus exposure and HLA in healthy donors. Generated by immunoSEQ multiplex PCR, the TCRdb table keeps only in-frame clones and is missing some. The table records approximately 270,000 clones, approximately 86% of them present only once. The sequencing sample was made of PBMCs. Every receptor here comes from a woman younger than 30 in good health and CMV-seronegative.

This clone was seen a few times. The rearrangement uses TRBV5-4 and TRBJ1-5; D is unclear. With 0 bases removed from V and 9 bases from J, the gap between germline ends came to 16 bases. Per the germline V gene, CDR1 is SGHNT and CDR2 is YYREEE (reference sequence). The CDR3 contains 15 residues. The CDR3 nucleotides are TGTGCCAGCAGCTTGGGAGGAACGCAGCTTGGGCCCCAGCATTTT. It is translated as CASSLGGTQLGPQHF.

This clone showed up just once. The V and J genes are TRBV30 and TRBJ2-2, with TRBD2 matching over 8 bases. The CDR3 loop spans 12 amino acids. Germline CDR1 reads GTSNPN; CDR2 reads SVGIG (reference sequence). V lost 7 bases to trimming and J lost 6 bases; unmatched junction nucleotides: 4. The CDR3 sequence: CASQLAAGELFF. The CDR3, as DNA: TGTGCCTCACAACTAGCGGCCGGGGAGCTGTTTTTT. Full variable domain (missing parts from reference TRBV30 and TRBJ2-2): SQTIHQWPATLVQPVGSPLSLECTVEGTSNPNLYWYRQAAGRGLQLLFYSVGIGQISSEVPQNLSASRPQDRQFILSSKKLLLSDSGFYLCASQLAAGELFFGEGSRLTVL.

The J gene is TRBJ1-4, the V gene TRBV7-2, with D possibly being TRBD1 (6 bases). Trimming took 1 base from V and 2 from J, leaving 11 bases between them. Germline V CDR1 and CDR2: SGHTA, FQGNSA. CDR3 length: 16 residues. CDR3 sequence reads: CASSLVGGPTNEKLFF. In nucleotides, the CDR3 is TGTGCCAGCAGCTTAGTAGGGGGACCCACTAATGAAAAACTGTTTTTT.

This sequence joins TRBV6-1 and TRBJ2-7; 8 bases are a match to TRBD2. The CDR3 extends over 14 amino acids. J lost 2 bases, V lost 4 bases, and 4 bases had no gene match. The germline CDR1 and CDR2 sequences are MNHNS and SASEGT. The CDR3 region has the DNA TGTGCCAGCAGTGTGTCTAGCGGGCCCTACGAGCAGTACTTC. Translating gives CASSVSSGPYEQYF.

This clone has more than one count but fewer than ten. The CDR3 spells CASSPDRPEVYGYTF. The CDR3 bases are TGTGCCAGCAGTCCTGACAGGCCCGAAGTCTATGGCTACACCTTC. The chain carries TRBV6-5 and TRBJ1-2, with D maybe TRBD1 (6 bases). Germline V gives CDR1 MNHEY, CDR2 SVGAGI. This CDR3 region has 15 residues. Trimming removed 5 bases at V and 4 bases at J, with 17 bases between.

The chain employs TRBV14 and TRBJ1-2; D call uncertain. Germline CDR1 SGHDN, CDR2 FVKESK. V shed 0 bases and J shed 5 bases, with 19 bases lying between them. This CDR3 comprises 17 residues. The CDR3: CASSQDLGPGNIYGYTF. In nucleotides, the CDR3 is TGTGCCAGCAGCCAAGATCTCGGGCCGGGGAATATTTATGGCTACACCTTC.

V gene TRBV5-1 combines with J gene TRBJ1-2; perhaps TRBD1 as D (6 bases). The germline gives CDR1 SGHRS, CDR2 YFSETQ. The CDR3 covers 14 residues. Trimming took off 4 bases at V and 6 bases at J, with 16 bases between the two ends. The CDR3, as DNA: TGCGCCAGCAGCCCCTCGGGGGGGCGTAATGGCTACACCTTC. It specifies CASSPSGGRNGYTF.

V is TRBV9 and J is TRBJ2-7, with 8 nucleotides matching TRBD2. CDR3 size: 14 residues. The V and J ends lost 4 bases and 6 bases, in that order; junction bases with no gene match: 9. Germline V lookup: CDR1 SGDLS, CDR2 YYNGEE. This chain's CDR3 is CASSTFGGAGEQYF. The DNA of the CDR3 is TGTGCCAGCAGCACCTTCGGGGGGGCGGGCGAGCAGTACTTC. The whole variable domain, filled in from reference TRBV9 and TRBJ2-7, reads DSGVTQTPKHLITATGQRVTLRCSPRSGDLSVYWYQQSLDQGLQFLIQYYNGEERAKGNILERFSAQQFPDLHSELNLSSLELGDSALYFCASSTFGGAGEQYFGPGTRLTVT.

The chain couples TRBV4-1 to TRBJ1-3; 8 bases agree with TRBD1. The V gene's germline CDR1 is MGHRA and CDR2 YSYEKL. CDR3 length equals 20 residues. With V trimmed by 4 bases and J by 3 bases, 20 bases remained unmatched. CDR3 in amino acids: CASSRSPQAGGARGGNTIYF. The CDR3 region has the DNA TGCGCCAGCAGCCGCAGCCCCCAGGCAGGGGGCGCGAGGGGTGGAAACACCATATATTTT.

This clone was picked up a small number of times. CDR3 loop: CASSIGGSGEQYF. Written as DNA, the CDR3 is TGTGCCAGTAGTATCGGGGGTTCTGGCGAGCAGTACTTC. The chain combines TRBV19 with TRBJ2-7; tentatively, D is TRBD2 (6 bases). The CDR3 extends over 13 amino acids. The V end lost 3 bases, the J end lost 6 bases, and 12 bases lay between the germline ends. CDR1 LNHDA and CDR2 SQIVND come from the germline V gene (reference sequence).

V and J are TRBV18 and TRBJ1-6; TRBD1 agrees at 8 bases. The CDR3 length is 13 residues. Germline CDR1 reads KGHSH; CDR2 reads LQKENI. Trimming cost V 6 bases and J 7 bases; bases outside gene matches: 2. Written as DNA, the CDR3 is TGTGCCAGCTCCCGGACAGGGAATTCACCCCTCCACTTT. It specifies CASSRTGNSPLHF.

The chain links TRBV19 to TRBJ1-3, with TRBD1 matching over 8 bases. J lost 4 bases, V lost 8 bases, and 7 bases had no gene match. There are 14 residues in the CDR3. The V gene's germline CDR1 is LNHDA and CDR2 SQIVND (reference sequence). The CDR3, as DNA: TGTGCCAGTCGAACTCGGGACAGGGGAAACACCATATATTTT. Translated, it gives CASRTRDRGNTIYF.

The rearrangement joins TRBV11-2 to TRBJ1-2; 7 bases map to TRBD1. The junction had 19 bases not matched to a gene; V was cut back by 3 bases and J by 9 bases. Germline V gene sequence: CDR1 SGHAT, CDR2 FQNNGV. The CDR3 length is 17 residues. CDR3 DNA: TGTGCCAGCAGCTTTGGTGGCGGTGGTAGGGGGCGCGGGAGCTACACCTTC. Protein product: CASSFGGGGRGRGSYTF.

The genes are TRBV9 and TRBJ2-1; 12 nucleotides agree with TRBD2. V dropped 4 bases and J dropped 2; count of bases not matched to a gene: 4. Germline CDR1 SGDLS, CDR2 YYNGEE. The CDR3 contains 16 residues. For the CDR3, the DNA is TGTGCCAGCAGCACGACTAGCGGGAGTGCCTACAATGAGCAGTTCTTC. This codes for CASSTTSGSAYNEQFF. Filled out from reference TRBV9 and TRBJ2-1, the complete variable domain reads DSGVTQTPKHLITATGQRVTLRCSPRSGDLSVYWYQQSLDQGLQFLIQYYNGEERAKGNILERFSAQQFPDLHSELNLSSLELGDSALYFCASSTTSGSAYNEQFFGPGTRLTVL.

This chain connects TRBV9 to TRBJ1-2, with 7 bases aligning to TRBD1. The V segment lost 4 bases and the J segment 0 bases; nucleotides outside the gene matches: 9. The CDR3 sequence is 16 residues long. Per germline, CDR1 SGDLS and CDR2 YYNGEE. This CDR3 is CASSSLRTGPNYGYTF. CDR3 sequence (DNA): TGTGCCAGCAGCTCATTGAGGACAGGCCCTAACTATGGCTACACCTTC.

The chain is built from TRBV28 and TRBJ1-5; 12 bases line up with TRBD1. The length of the CDR3 is 15 residues. Germline loops: CDR1 MDHEN, CDR2 SYDVKM. V shed 8 bases and J 4 bases; nucleotides not matched to a gene: 6. CDR3 DNA sequence: TGTGCCAGCCGGAGGGACAGGGGGCGGAATCAGCCCCAGCATTTT. The encoded protein is CASRRDRGRNQPQHF.

The chain links TRBV5-1 to TRBJ2-2; D perhaps matches TRBD2 (5 bases). CDR3 length: 12 amino acids. V was clipped by 1 base and J by 10 bases, with 8 bases between them. Germline loops: CDR1 SGHRS, CDR2 YFSETQ. CDR3 sequence: CASSLYGEELFF. CDR3 DNA sequence: TGCGCCAGCAGCTTGTACGGGGAGGAGCTGTTTTTT. Drawing the rest from reference TRBV5-1 and TRBJ2-2, the complete variable domain is KAGVTQTPRYLIKTRGQQVTLSCSPISGHRSVSWYQQTPGQGLQFLFEYFSETQRNKGNFPGRFSGRQFSNSRSEMNVSTLELGDSALYLCASSLYGEELFFGEGSRLTVL.

This chain uses TRBV28 with TRBJ2-7, with TRBD1 matching 10 bases. This CDR3 is built from 14 residues. Germline values: CDR1 MDHEN, CDR2 SYDVKM. V gave up 5 bases and J gave up 2 bases; unmatched junction bases: 3. CDR3 in amino acids: CASSRDRGAYEQYF. CDR3 nucleotides: TGTGCCAGCAGTAGGGACAGGGGTGCCTACGAGCAGTACTTC.

This clone has a handful of counts. The CDR3 DNA reads as TGCGCCAGCAGCTTCGCGGGGGCATCAGAGACCCAGTACTTC. Its protein product is CASSFAGASETQYF. The V gene is TRBV5-1, the J gene TRBJ2-5; TRBD2 might be the D (7 bases). Per germline, CDR1 SGHRS and CDR2 YFSETQ. This CDR3 comprises 14 residues. V was pared by 2 bases and J by 4 bases, with 12 bases between. The full variable domain, with the rest looked up from reference TRBV5-1 and TRBJ2-5, is KAGVTQTPRYLIKTRGQQVTLSCSPISGHRSVSWYQQTPGQGLQFLFEYFSETQRNKGNFPGRFSGRQFSNSRSEMNVSTLELGDSALYLCASSFAGASETQYFGPGTRLLVL.

This rearrangement joins TRBV5-8 to TRBJ1-2, with 9 bases that match TRBD1. The junction had 0 bases not matched to a gene; V was cut back by 0 bases and J by 3 bases. In germline, CDR1 is SGHTS, CDR2 YDEGEE. The CDR3 has 14 residues. CDR3: CASSLGTGDYGYTF. CDR3 DNA sequence: TGTGCCAGCAGCTTGGGGACAGGGGACTATGGCTACACCTTC.

This chain joins TRBV27 and TRBJ2-7; D is unresolved. Trimming removed 5 bases from V and 1 base from J, with 9 bases in between. The CDR3 contains 13 residues. Germline CDR1 is MNHEY and CDR2 is SMNVEV (reference sequence). This chain's CDR3 is CASSIAGSYEQYF. CDR3 coding DNA: TGTGCCAGCAGTATTGCAGGATCCTACGAGCAGTACTTC.

The chain has TRBV7-6 and TRBJ1-1, with 7 bases identical to TRBD1. V was pared by 2 bases and J by 4 bases, with 4 bases of the junction left unmatched. This CDR3 has 14 residues. Germline V gene sequence: CDR1 SGHVS, CDR2 FNYEAQ. CDR3 DNA sequence: TGTGCCAGCAGCTTAACGGCAGGGGGCACTGAAGCTTTCTTT. Amino acid sequence: CASSLTAGGTEAFF. Combining the CDR3 with reference TRBV7-6 and TRBJ1-1 gives the whole variable domain GAGVSQSPRYKVTKRGQDVALRCDPISGHVSLYWYRQALGQGPEFLTYFNYEAQQDKSGLPNDRFSAERPEGSISTLTIQRTEQRDSAMYRCASSLTAGGTEAFFGQGTRLTVV.

This rearrangement joins TRBV10-1 to TRBJ2-2; TRBD1 aligns across 9 bases. V lost 10 bases, J lost 4 bases, and 4 bases stayed unmatched. The CDR3 consists of 13 residues. Germline-derived CDR1 and CDR2 are WNHNN and SYGVQD (reference sequence). CDR3 protein: CATSTGGTGELFF. In DNA form, the CDR3 reads TGCGCCACCTCGACAGGGGGCACCGGGGAGCTGTTTTTT.

This rearrangement joins TRBV10-3 to TRBJ2-6; D is perhaps TRBD2 (6 bases). The CDR3 sequence is 17 residues long. Between the trimmed V and J ends, which lost 3 bases and 0 bases, there was a span of 12 bases. Per the germline V gene, CDR1 is ENHRY and CDR2 is SYGVKD. The CDR3 region has the DNA TGTGCCATCAGTGAATCGGGGGACGGCTCTGGGGCCAACGTCCTGACTTTC. Protein: CAISESGDGSGANVLTF.

This clone was picked up one time. CDR3 protein: CASSLGEGSGYTF. The CDR3 nucleotides are TGTGCCAGCTCCCTCGGGGAGGGGAGCGGCTACACCTTC. This rearrangement joins TRBV18 to TRBJ1-2, with D possibly matching TRBD1 (5 bases). Trimming took off 6 bases at V and 8 bases at J, with 16 bases between the two ends. This CDR3 region has 13 residues. Germline V gene sequence: CDR1 KGHSH, CDR2 LQKENI.

This CDR3 reads CASSPPRGAVGGTDTQYF. The CDR3, as DNA: TGTGCCAGCAGCCCTCCGCGCGGGGCCGTCGGTGGCACAGATACGCAGTATTTT. This chain uses TRBV14 with TRBJ2-3, with D maybe TRBD2 (6 bases). The V gene lost 4 bases and the J gene lost 1 base, with 21 bases spanning the gap. The germline gives CDR1 SGHDN, CDR2 FVKESK. CDR3 size: 18 residues.

The chain joins TRBV6-1 to TRBJ2-7; 9 bases map to TRBD2. This CDR3 has 15 residues. In germline, CDR1 is MNHNS, CDR2 SASEGT. V was pared by 1 base and J by 0 bases, with 1 base of the junction left unmatched. CDR3 protein: CASSEDSGSSYEQYF. CDR3 coding DNA: TGTGCCAGCAGTGAAGATAGCGGGAGCTCCTACGAGCAGTACTTC.

The rearrangement uses TRBV28 and TRBJ1-2; 11 bases align to TRBD1. Unmatched junction bases numbered 11, after V lost 10 bases and J lost 7 bases. The CDR3 runs 14 residues. Germline-derived CDR1 and CDR2 are MDHEN and SYDVKM. Here the CDR3 reads CAIVDRGRRGGYTF. The CDR3 DNA follows: TGTGCCATCGTGGACAGGGGGCGGAGGGGTGGCTACACCTTC.

The chain has TRBV7-2 and TRBJ1-6, with TRBD1 matching 7 bases. The CDR3 extends over 14 amino acids. Germline trimming cut 11 bases from V and 7 bases from J; bases unmatched to any gene: 11. CDR1 is SGHTA and CDR2 is FQGNSA in the germline V gene. The CDR3 region is CAGGGGQPNSPLHF. CDR3 nucleotides: TGTGCCGGCGGAGGGGGACAGCCAAATTCACCCCTCCACTTT.